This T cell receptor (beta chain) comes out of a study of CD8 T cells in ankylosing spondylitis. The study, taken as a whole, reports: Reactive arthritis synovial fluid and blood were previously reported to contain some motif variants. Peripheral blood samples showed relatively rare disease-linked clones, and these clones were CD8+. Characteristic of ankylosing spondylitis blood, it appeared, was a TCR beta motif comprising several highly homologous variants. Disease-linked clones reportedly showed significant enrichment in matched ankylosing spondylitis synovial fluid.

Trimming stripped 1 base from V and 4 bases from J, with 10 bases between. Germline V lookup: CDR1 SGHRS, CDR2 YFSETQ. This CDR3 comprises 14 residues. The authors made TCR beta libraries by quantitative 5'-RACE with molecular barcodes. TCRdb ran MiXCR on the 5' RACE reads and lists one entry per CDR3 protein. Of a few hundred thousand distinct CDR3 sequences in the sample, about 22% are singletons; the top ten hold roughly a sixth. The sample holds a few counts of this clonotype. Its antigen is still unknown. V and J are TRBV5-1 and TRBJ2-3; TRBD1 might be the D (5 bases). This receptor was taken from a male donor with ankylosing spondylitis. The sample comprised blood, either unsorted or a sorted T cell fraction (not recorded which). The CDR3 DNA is TGCGCCAGCAGCTTGAGGCAGGGTCCAGATACGCAGTATTTT. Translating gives CASSLRQGPDTQYF.